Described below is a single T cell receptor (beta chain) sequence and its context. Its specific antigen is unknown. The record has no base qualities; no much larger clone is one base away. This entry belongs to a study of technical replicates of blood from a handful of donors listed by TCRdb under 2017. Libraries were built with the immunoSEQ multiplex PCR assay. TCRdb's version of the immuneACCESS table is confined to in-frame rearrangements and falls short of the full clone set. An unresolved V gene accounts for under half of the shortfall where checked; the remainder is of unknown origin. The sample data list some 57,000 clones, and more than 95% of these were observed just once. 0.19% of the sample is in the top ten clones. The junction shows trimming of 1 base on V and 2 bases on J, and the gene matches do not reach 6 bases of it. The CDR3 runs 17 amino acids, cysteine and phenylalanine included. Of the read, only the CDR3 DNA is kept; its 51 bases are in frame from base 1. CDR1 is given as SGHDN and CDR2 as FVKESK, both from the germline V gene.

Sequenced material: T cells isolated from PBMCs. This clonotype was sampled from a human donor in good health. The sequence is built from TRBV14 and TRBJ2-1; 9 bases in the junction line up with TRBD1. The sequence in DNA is TGTGCCAGCAGCCAAGGACCGGGACAGGGAACCTACAATGAGCAGTTCTTC. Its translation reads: CASSQGPGQGTYNEQFF. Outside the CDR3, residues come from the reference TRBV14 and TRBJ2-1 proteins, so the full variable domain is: EAGVTQFPSHSVIEKGQTVTLRCDPISGHDNLYWYRRVMGKEIKFLLHFVKESKQDESGMPNNRFLAERTGGTYSTLKVQPAELEDSGVYFCASSQGPGQGTYNEQFFGPGTRLTVL.